This T cell receptor beta chain was retrieved from a study of T-cell reconstitution after alpha-beta-depleted transplantation in children. The study's findings and limits: One year post-transplant, T-cell counts and diversity were largely derived from T cells produced anew. Several hundred expanded graft clones reportedly were the source of alpha-beta T cells about two months after transplant.

This CDR3 is 12 amino acids long. Germline V gene sequence: CDR1 LNHNV, CDR2 YYDKDF (reference sequence). The germline V and J ends were trimmed by 6 bases and 6 bases, with 9 bases remaining between them. The TCRbeta library incorporated unique molecular identifiers. One entry per CDR3 protein, called by TCRdb with MiXCR from the PCR reads. Among over 400,000 distinct CDR3 sequences listed, roughly 44% were seen once. In regard to this clonotype: Its antigen is still unknown.

Sequenced material: PBMCs, taken before TCRalphabeta/CD19-depleted stem cell transplant. The rearrangement links TRBV15 to TRBJ2-1, with D possibly TRBD2 on 5 matching bases. The receptor was isolated from a girl aged 2-9 years with aplastic anemia, due to receive a stem cell transplant. The CDR3 protein is CATRDWTNEQFF. The CDR3 nucleotides read TGTGCCACCAGGGACTGGACCAATGAGCAGTTCTTC.